The sequence of this T cell receptor (beta chain) was determined in a study of shared clonotypes between healthy human individuals. Authors' processing steps: Filtering was not the same, since immunoSEQ gave junction-only sequences without quality scores. Libraries were prepared by immunoSEQ multiplex PCR; TCRdb keeps only in-frame clonotypes and omits some of them. V and J calls and clone size follow that table, whereas D and trimming were derived from the DNA. The sample has hundreds of thousands of clones, almost 97% seen once. CDR1 and CDR2 (germline): LNHNV, YYDKDF (reference sequence). There are 16 residues in the CDR3. V was cut by 4 bases and J by 3 bases, with 17 bases left in between. A note on this clone: Its target is unknown.

Study-wide results and caveats: With few donors, the genetic and exposure-history diversity represented was limited.

The specimen sequenced was naive CD4+ T cells sorted from blood. Subset defined: CD45RA+ positively selected. The clonotype comes from a woman in her twenties or thirties in good health. The chain combines TRBV15 with TRBJ2-3; a possible D gene is TRBD2 (6 bases). The CDR3 region is CATSKTTSIRTDTQYF. DNA of the CDR3: TGTGCCACCAGCAAAACGACTAGTATAAGGACAGATACGCAGTATTTT.